One sample yielded the 31 T cell receptor beta chains listed below, sequenced in a study of shared clonotypes between healthy human individuals. Naive CD8 isolation took CD45RO-negative cells positively selected for CCR7 and excluded terminally differentiated effector memory CD45RA+ cells. Method: immunoSEQ multiplex PCR; TCRdb's copy keeps in-frame clones and lacks some. The sample has roughly 2.1 million clones, 90% to 95% seen once. Sequences were obtained from naive CD8+ T cells from PBMCs. Source of these receptors: a man aged 18 to 29 in good health. Some clones in this sample may be carry-over from other donors' samples.

J is TRBJ2-2 and V is TRBV6-1; 14 bases are a match to TRBD2. Germline lookup yields CDR1 MNHNS and CDR2 SASEGT. With 4 bases clipped from V and 0 bases from J, the junction kept 1 base outside the gene matches. The CDR3 loop spans 17 amino acids. CDR3 residues: CASSGGLAGANTGELFF. Written as DNA, the CDR3 is TGTGCCAGCAGTGGGGGACTAGCGGGAGCGAACACCGGGGAGCTGTTTTTT.

The rearrangement joins TRBV28 to TRBJ1-1; possibly TRBD1 for D (5 bases). From germline, CDR1 is MDHEN and CDR2 SYDVKM. CDR3 length: 10 residues. The ends were cut back, 5 bases at V and 10 bases at J, with 8 bases in the middle. The DNA for the CDR3 is TGTGCCAGCAGTGCAGGGCTAGCTTTCTTT. Its translation is CASSAGLAFF.

V gene TRBV7-8 combines with J gene TRBJ1-1, with no clear D. The CDR3 spans 15 residues. Germline CDR1 reads SGHVS; CDR2 reads FQNEAQ. V was cut by 5 bases and J by 0 bases, with 13 bases left in between. CDR3 loop: CASSQYEALNTEAFF. The CDR3 DNA follows: TGTGCCAGCAGCCAGTATGAGGCGCTGAACACTGAAGCTTTCTTT.

CDR3 region: CASSLVGYRSYNEQFF. Written as DNA, the CDR3 is TGTGCCAGCAGCTTAGTTGGCTACCGCTCCTACAATGAGCAGTTCTTC. The gene calls are TRBV11-2 and TRBJ2-1; no definite D call. Germline CDR1 SGHAT, CDR2 FQNNGV. The CDR3 covers 16 residues. Trimming cost V 1 base and J 0 bases, with 10 bases left between them.

The rearrangement links TRBV5-1 to TRBJ2-7; D is perhaps TRBD2 (5 bases). Deletions cut 4 bases from V and 2 bases from J, with 13 bases between. The CDR3 is 14 amino acids. Germline values: CDR1 SGHRS, CDR2 YFSETQ. The CDR3 region is CASSAGLSTYEQYF. CDR3 nucleotides: TGCGCCAGCAGCGCCGGACTGAGCACCTACGAGCAGTACTTC.

This clone was seen once. The genes are TRBV29-1 and TRBJ2-3; D possibly corresponds to TRBD2 (7 bases). Germline CDR1 SQVTM, CDR2 ANQGSEA. Trimming pared 5 bases from V and 6 bases from J, leaving 24 bases between. The CDR3 is made up of 16 amino acids. CDR3: CSVWMGGASGADTQYF. CDR3 bases: TGCAGCGTTTGGATGGGGGGGGCCTCCGGTGCGGATACGCAGTATTTT.

The V call is TRBV9, the J call TRBJ2-5, with D hard to call. The germline gives CDR1 SGDLS, CDR2 YYNGEE. This CDR3 spans 16 amino acids. Trimming cost V 4 bases and J 5 bases, with 21 bases left between them. The DNA of the CDR3 is TGTGCCAGCAGCCCCACTGGATCCTTCTCCGGCGAGACCCAGTACTTC. Its translation: CASSPTGSFSGETQYF.

The V call is TRBV14, the J call TRBJ2-2; no clear D. The V end was cut by 1 base, the J end by 2 bases, with 8 bases between. CDR3 length equals 15 residues. In germline, CDR1 is SGHDN, CDR2 FVKESK. The CDR3 DNA follows: TGTGCCAGCAGCCAAGCCCTGACCAACACCGGGGAGCTGTTTTTT. Translating gives CASSQALTNTGELFF.

The rearrangement joins TRBV27 to TRBJ1-1; 7 nucleotides align to TRBD1. This CDR3 has 15 residues. The germline V gene has CDR1 MNHEY and CDR2 SMNVEV (reference sequence). Unmatched junction bases numbered 12, after V lost 7 bases and J lost 4 bases. The DNA of the CDR3 is TGTGCCAGCACCTTGAGAGGGGGCGGAGGCACTGAAGCTTTCTTT. Amino acid sequence: CASTLRGGGGTEAFF.

This clone was recorded a few times. V usage is TRBV28 and J usage is TRBJ1-1, with 7 bases matching TRBD1. V gave up 2 bases and J gave up 7 bases; unmatched junction bases: 7. The CDR3 is 14 residues long. Germline CDR1 and CDR2: MDHEN and SYDVKM. Here the CDR3 DNA reads TGTGCCAGCAGTTTAGTCCCTGCAGGGGGTGAAGCTTTCTTT. This codes for CASSLVPAGGEAFF.

V gene TRBV4-1 combines with J gene TRBJ1-1, with TRBD1 matching 8 bases. CDR3 length: 16 amino acids. V gave up 4 bases and J gave up 0 bases; unmatched junction bases: 7. Germline CDR1 reads MGHRA; CDR2 reads YSYEKL. The DNA of the CDR3 is TGCGCCAGCAGCCCCGGACAGGGATACATGAACACTGAAGCTTTCTTT. It specifies CASSPGQGYMNTEAFF.

The V and J genes are TRBV27 and TRBJ2-7, with 7 bases lining up with TRBD2. V gave up 0 bases and J gave up 9 bases; unmatched junction bases: 5. CDR3 size: 13 residues. Germline loops: CDR1 MNHEY, CDR2 SMNVEV (reference sequence). The CDR3: CASSLSPGTTQYF. The CDR3 DNA is TGTGCCAGCAGTTTATCGCCGGGGACTACGCAGTACTTC.

The gene calls are TRBV27 and TRBJ1-1, with unresolved D. Germline assignment: CDR1 MNHEY and CDR2 SMNVEV (reference sequence). V was pared by 3 bases and J by 2 bases, with 10 bases between. CDR3 length equals 14 residues. The CDR3 region is CASSLDQGNTEAFF. CDR3 sequence (DNA): TGTGCCAGCAGTTTGGACCAAGGAAACACTGAAGCTTTCTTT.

This chain joins TRBV30 and TRBJ1-4; D perhaps matches TRBD1 (5 bases). Germline-derived CDR1 and CDR2 are GTSNPN and SVGIG (reference sequence). The CDR3 runs to 15 residues. V was pared by 0 bases and J by 6 bases, with 14 bases between. The CDR3 DNA reads TGTGCCTGGAGTGTAAAGTACCCGGGGGATGAAAAACTGTTTTTT. Translated, it gives CAWSVKYPGDEKLFF.

This rearrangement joins TRBV4-1 to TRBJ2-3; tentatively, D is TRBD2 (5 bases). CDR1 and CDR2 (germline): MGHRA, YSYEKL. This CDR3 contains 18 residues. V gave up 0 bases and J gave up 5 bases, with 21 bases separating them. The CDR3 loop reads CASSQDSLQVSRGDTQYF. The CDR3 DNA reads as TGCGCCAGCAGCCAAGATAGTCTTCAGGTCTCCCGGGGAGATACGCAGTATTTT.

The gene calls are TRBV14 and TRBJ2-5; D perhaps matches TRBD2 (6 bases). V lost 2 bases and J 4 bases, leaving 17 bases between the germline ends. CDR3 length equals 16 residues. The germline gives CDR1 SGHDN, CDR2 FVKESK. CDR3 loop: CASSQREAPGRETQYF. The CDR3 DNA sequence: TGTGCCAGCAGCCAAAGGGAGGCCCCCGGCCGAGAGACCCAGTACTTC.

V is TRBV5-6 and J is TRBJ1-2, with a possible D match to TRBD1 (6 bases). V shed 0 bases and J shed 4 bases, with 13 bases lying between them. CDR1 and CDR2 from the germline V gene are SGHDT and YYEEEE. This CDR3 comprises 15 residues. The CDR3 is CASSLGTELLYGYTF. As DNA, the CDR3 is TGTGCCAGCAGCTTGGGGACAGAGTTGCTCTATGGCTACACCTTC.

This rearrangement joins TRBV30 to TRBJ2-7; D is ambiguous. The V end was cut by 0 bases, the J end by 5 bases, with 11 bases between. CDR1 is GTSNPN and CDR2 is SVGIG in the germline V gene (reference sequence). This CDR3 is built from 13 residues. CDR3 sequence (DNA): TGTGCCTGGAGTGTAATCCCGAGCAACGAGCAGTACTTC. Its protein is CAWSVIPSNEQYF. Filled out from reference TRBV30 and TRBJ2-7, the complete variable domain reads SQTIHQWPATLVQPVGSPLSLECTVEGTSNPNLYWYRQAAGRGLQLLFYSVGIGQISSEVPQNLSASRPQDRQFILSSKKLLLSDSGFYLCAWSVIPSNEQYFGPGTRLTVT.

V is TRBV19 and J is TRBJ2-1; 15 positions match TRBD2. The V gene end was trimmed by 4 bases and the J gene end by 8 bases; junction bases not matched to a gene: 9. Germline assignment: CDR1 LNHDA and CDR2 SQIVND (reference sequence). The CDR3 extends over 17 amino acids. The CDR3 DNA is TGTGCCAGTAGTACCCCAGGACTAGCGGGAGGGCCGCATGAGCAGTTCTTC. Translated, it gives CASSTPGLAGGPHEQFF.

CDR3 DNA: TGTGCCAGTAGTCCCTCCGGGCATAGCAATCAGCCCCAGCATTTT. This sequence encodes CASSPSGHSNQPQHF. V is TRBV19 and J is TRBJ1-5; D gene unclear. This CDR3 spans 15 amino acids. Germline V lookup: CDR1 LNHDA, CDR2 SQIVND (reference sequence). Deletions cut 5 bases from V and 0 bases from J, with 11 bases between.

The chain links TRBV4-3 to TRBJ2-7; possible D gene TRBD1, 5 bases. The germline CDR1 and CDR2 sequences are LGHNA and YSLEER. The CDR3 runs to 16 residues. Trimming cost V 0 bases and J 2 bases, with 14 bases left between them. The CDR3: CASSQDWAGSAYEQYF. The CDR3 region has the DNA TGCGCCAGCAGCCAAGACTGGGCAGGGTCGGCCTACGAGCAGTACTTC.

The V call is TRBV28, the J call TRBJ2-5; D may be TRBD1 or TRBD2 (5 bases each). Germline V CDR1 and CDR2: MDHEN, SYDVKM. There are 13 residues in the CDR3. The ends were cut back, 2 bases at V and 11 bases at J, with 15 bases in the middle. CDR3 in DNA: TGTGCCAGCAGTTTAGGGTCAGGGAGTGAGCAGTACTTC. This gives the protein CASSLGSGSEQYF.

The CDR3 is CASSFGALPNYGYTF. CDR3 DNA sequence: TGTGCCAGCAGCTTCGGGGCCCTCCCTAACTATGGCTACACCTTC. This sequence joins TRBV11-2 and TRBJ1-2, with D possibly TRBD1 on 5 matching bases. The length of the CDR3 is 15 residues. V was pared by 3 bases and J by 0 bases, with 11 bases between. Per the germline V gene, CDR1 is SGHAT and CDR2 is FQNNGV.

The count of this clone is one. J is TRBJ1-2 and V is TRBV30, with 7 bases that match TRBD1. The CDR3 has 13 amino acids. Germline CDR1 GTSNPN, CDR2 SVGIG (reference sequence). V lost 7 bases to trimming and J lost 4 bases; unmatched junction nucleotides: 9. The CDR3 region is CASDRALAYGYTF. CDR3 nucleotide sequence: TGTGCCTCCGACAGGGCTCTGGCCTATGGCTACACCTTC.

The genes are TRBV19 and TRBJ2-7; weak D call: TRBD1 (5 bases). The CDR3 totals 13 residues. V lost 6 bases and J lost 6, with 15 bases in between. The germline V gene encodes CDR1 LNHDA and CDR2 SQIVND (reference sequence). The CDR3 DNA reads as TGTGCCAGTAGCGACCTAGGGGTCGGCGAGCAGTACTTC. Residues: CASSDLGVGEQYF.

The chain uses TRBV30 and TRBJ2-1, with a possible D match to TRBD2 (6 bases). Germline V gene lookup returns CDR1 GTSNPN and CDR2 SVGIG (reference sequence). The CDR3 is made up of 15 amino acids. V was clipped by 4 bases and J by 6 bases, with 19 bases between them. CDR3 amino acids: CAWTDIAVRGNEQFF. The CDR3 nucleotides are TGTGCCTGGACCGATATAGCGGTTAGGGGCAATGAGCAGTTCTTC.

This clone was observed a single time. The gene calls are TRBV4-2 and TRBJ2-4; the match to TRBD2 covers 10 bases. Germline V lookup: CDR1 LGHNA, CDR2 YNFKEQ. The CDR3 spans 18 residues. V was clipped by 0 bases and J by 8 bases; unmatched bases: 13. The CDR3 nucleotides are TGTGCCAGCAGCCAAGATACGGGACTAGCGTCCGGGGATGACATTCAGTACTTC. Translating it yields CASSQDTGLASGDDIQYF.

The chain combines TRBV9 with TRBJ1-2; D may be TRBD1 (5 bases). The germline V and J ends were trimmed by 0 bases and 2 bases, with 14 bases remaining between them. CDR3 size: 16 residues. Germline V CDR1 and CDR2: SGDLS, YYNGEE. Here the CDR3 reads CASSVGQQGFNYGYTF. The CDR3 DNA reads as TGTGCCAGCAGCGTAGGACAGCAGGGTTTCAACTATGGCTACACCTTC.

The chain is built from TRBV27 and TRBJ1-1; D gene uncertain. CDR3 length: 14 residues. Germline-derived CDR1 and CDR2 are MNHEY and SMNVEV (reference sequence). Trimming shortened V by 6 bases and J by 1 base, and 12 bases separated the two germline ends. This CDR3 reads CASSSQTPNTEAFF. The CDR3 bases are TGTGCCAGCAGCTCCCAGACACCGAACACTGAAGCTTTCTTT.

This rearrangement joins TRBV27 to TRBJ2-6, with unresolved D. The V and J ends lost 5 bases and 0 bases respectively, with 14 bases between them. The germline gives CDR1 MNHEY, CDR2 SMNVEV (reference sequence). This CDR3 has 17 amino acids. The CDR3 spells CASSPLPSGSGANVLTF. CDR3 DNA sequence: TGTGCCAGCAGTCCCTTACCCTCTGGCTCTGGGGCCAACGTCCTGACTTTC.

The chain couples TRBV27 to TRBJ2-2, with D possibly matching TRBD2 (5 bases). The V end lost 2 bases, the J end lost 5 bases, and 15 bases lay between the germline ends. Germline V lookup: CDR1 MNHEY, CDR2 SMNVEV (reference sequence). This CDR3 spans 16 amino acids. The CDR3 bases are TGTGCCAGCAGTTTAGGGTCGGGGAGCGGAACCGGGGAGCTGTTTTTT. As protein: CASSLGSGSGTGELFF.